Below, 31 T cell receptor beta chains from the same sample are listed, as sequenced in a study of blood T cell repertoires in COVID-19. Only in-frame clones appear in the TCRdb table, and some are missing; sequencing was by immunoSEQ multiplex PCR. The data show under 200,000 clones, over 70% seen once. The sequencing sample was made of peripheral blood. Every receptor here comes from a man in his 70s with acute or convalescent COVID-19.

The chain joins TRBV28 to TRBJ2-3; 7 nucleotides agree with TRBD2. The CDR3 covers 17 residues. Germline assignment: CDR1 MDHEN and CDR2 SYDVKM. With 7 bases clipped from V and 6 bases from J, the junction kept 19 bases outside the gene matches. CDR3 sequence reads: CASTKRSAGEGWDTQYF. CDR3 sequence (DNA): TGTGCCAGCACCAAGAGGTCCGCGGGAGAGGGTTGGGATACGCAGTATTTT.

V usage is TRBV3-1 (or the pseudogene TRBV3-2) and J usage is TRBJ2-7; D unclear. The CDR3 contains 13 residues. Germline V gene data show CDR1 as LGHDT and CDR2 as YNNKEL (reference sequence). With 0 bases removed from V and 2 bases from J, the gap between germline ends came to 5 bases. CDR3 protein: CASSQDVAYEQYF. In DNA form, the CDR3 reads TGTGCCAGCAGCCAAGATGTCGCCTACGAGCAGTACTTC.

V is TRBV5-1 and J is TRBJ2-2, with TRBD1 matching over 9 bases. CDR1 SGHRS and CDR2 YFSETQ come from the germline V gene. The junction had 6 bases not matched to a gene; V was cut back by 3 bases and J by 6 bases. The CDR3 contains 15 residues. The CDR3 nucleotides are TGCGCCAGCAGCTCCGGAGGGACAGGGCCCGGGGAGCTGTTTTTT. Its protein is CASSSGGTGPGELFF.

The chain couples TRBV24-1 to TRBJ1-2, with TRBD1 matching over 8 bases. V was clipped by 3 bases and J by 4 bases; unmatched bases: 3. Germline assignment: CDR1 KGHDR and CDR2 SFDVKD. The CDR3 loop spans 14 amino acids. The DNA of the CDR3 is TGTGCCACCAGTGATGATGACAGGGGCTATGGCTACACCTTC. It yields the protein CATSDDDRGYGYTF.

CDR3 DNA: TGTGCCAGCAGCTTGGTCGACACCAATTCAAATACGCAGTATTTT. Protein product: CASSLVDTNSNTQYF. The J gene is TRBJ2-3, the V gene TRBV5-6; D gene ambiguous. The germline CDR1 and CDR2 sequences are SGHDT and YYEEEE. This CDR3 contains 15 residues. Trimming cost V 0 bases and J 7 bases, with 15 bases left between them.

The chain is built from TRBV10-3 and TRBJ2-2; D uncertain. The CDR3 is made up of 12 amino acids. Germline assignment: CDR1 ENHRY and CDR2 SYGVKD. V lost 8 bases, J lost 4 bases, and 8 bases lay in between. CDR3 in DNA: TGTGCCATCCGCGAAGCCACCGGGGAGCTGTTTTTT. This encodes CAIREATGELFF.

This clone was observed a handful of times. The V gene is TRBV18, the J gene TRBJ2-7; D possibly corresponds to TRBD2 (6 bases). Germline CDR1 and CDR2: KGHSH and LQKENI. V lost 3 bases to trimming and J lost 3 bases, with 9 bases between them. This CDR3 spans 13 amino acids. CDR3 nucleotides: TGTGCCAGCTCACCTGCTAGCGACTACGAGCAGTACTTC. Translating gives CASSPASDYEQYF.

The rearrangement links TRBV19 to TRBJ1-2; D might be TRBD1 (5 bases). The germline V gene encodes CDR1 LNHDA and CDR2 SQIVND (reference sequence). CDR3 length: 12 amino acids. Trimming shortened V by 9 bases and J by 8 bases, and 16 bases separated the two germline ends. In DNA, the CDR3 is TGTGCCAGCAGTTCAGGGTTTCAAGGCTACACCTTC. It yields the protein CASSSGFQGYTF. Complete variable domain (other parts from reference TRBV19 and TRBJ1-2): DGGITQSPKYLFRKEGQNVTLSCEQNLNHDAMYWYRQDPGQGLRLIYYSQIVNDFQKGDIAEGYSVSREKKESFPLTVTSAQKNPTAFYLCASSSGFQGYTFGSGTRLTVV.

The sample holds one count of this clone. V is TRBV6-5 and J is TRBJ1-2, with D maybe TRBD1 (5 bases). The CDR3 runs to 16 residues. V gave up 0 bases and J gave up 5 bases, with 16 bases separating them. CDR1 is MNHEY and CDR2 is SVGAGI in the germline V gene. The CDR3 loop is CASSYSIGAGEYGYTF. CDR3 coding DNA: TGTGCCAGCAGTTACTCGATTGGGGCAGGAGAATATGGCTACACCTTC.

This chain connects TRBV5-1 to TRBJ2-1; D possibly corresponds to TRBD1 (5 bases). This CDR3 contains 15 residues. The V end lost 5 bases, the J end lost 0 bases, and 12 bases lay between the germline ends. The germline CDR1 and CDR2 sequences are SGHRS and YFSETQ. Here the CDR3 reads CASRSQDSSYNEQFF. Written as DNA, the CDR3 is TGCGCCAGCAGATCACAGGATAGCTCCTACAATGAGCAGTTCTTC.

The genes are TRBV4-2 and TRBJ1-5, with D unresolved. Germline V gives CDR1 LGHNA, CDR2 YNFKEQ. The ends were cut back, 5 bases at V and 1 base at J, with 12 bases in the middle. The CDR3 loop spans 15 amino acids. The CDR3 nucleotides are TGTGCCAGCAGCTCTAACAGCGGAAGCAATCAGCCCCAGCATTTT. Encoded protein: CASSSNSGSNQPQHF.

This clone occurred a few times. This sequence joins TRBV27 and TRBJ1-3, with TRBD1 matching over 7 bases. Germline CDR1 is MNHEY and CDR2 is SMNVEV (reference sequence). With V trimmed by 6 bases and J by 2 bases, 7 bases remained unmatched. CDR3 length: 15 amino acids. CDR3 coding DNA: TGTGCCAGCAGCTACACAGGGGAGGCTGGAAACACCATATATTTT. This sequence encodes CASSYTGEAGNTIYF.

The rearrangement uses TRBV5-1 and TRBJ2-7, with D perhaps TRBD2 (5 bases). Germline loops: CDR1 SGHRS, CDR2 YFSETQ. The length of the CDR3 is 13 residues. Trimming took off 1 base at V and 5 bases at J, with 10 bases between the two ends. The CDR3 spells CASSLREWDEQYF. The CDR3 DNA reads TGCGCCAGCAGCTTGAGGGAGTGGGACGAGCAGTACTTC. The entire variable domain, with the rest obtained from reference TRBV5-1 and TRBJ2-7, is as follows: KAGVTQTPRYLIKTRGQQVTLSCSPISGHRSVSWYQQTPGQGLQFLFEYFSETQRNKGNFPGRFSGRQFSNSRSEMNVSTLELGDSALYLCASSLREWDEQYFGPGTRLTVT.

This clone was observed a single time. The chain couples TRBV27 to TRBJ1-1; TRBD1 matches at 7 bases. This CDR3 is built from 14 residues. Germline loops: CDR1 MNHEY, CDR2 SMNVEV (reference sequence). V shed 6 bases and J 1 base; nucleotides not matched to a gene: 5. CDR3 nucleotide sequence: TGTGCCAGCAGCTTGGGACAGAGGAACACTGAAGCTTTCTTT. It translates to CASSLGQRNTEAFF.

This sequence joins TRBV10-3 and TRBJ1-2; weak D call: TRBD1 (6 bases). The CDR3 spans 13 residues. V was trimmed by 7 bases and J by 2 bases, leaving 11 bases between them. Germline V lookup: CDR1 ENHRY, CDR2 SYGVKD. The CDR3 nucleotides are TGTGCCATCAAGGGGGTCCTAAACTATGGCTACACCTTC. Translating gives CAIKGVLNYGYTF.

This sequence joins TRBV27 and TRBJ2-1; D not certain. V was cut by 7 bases and J by 0 bases, with 10 bases left in between. CDR3 length: 14 residues. The germline V gene has CDR1 MNHEY and CDR2 SMNVEV (reference sequence). For the CDR3, the DNA is TGTGCCAGCAAGGCGGCATACTCCTACAATGAGCAGTTCTTC. It specifies CASKAAYSYNEQFF.

The chain is built from TRBV19 and TRBJ2-1; D unresolved. The CDR3 totals 13 residues. CDR1 and CDR2 (germline): LNHDA, SQIVND (reference sequence). V was trimmed by 7 bases and J by 9 bases, leaving 16 bases between them. CDR3 in amino acids: CASNISPRGEQFF. The DNA of the CDR3 is TGTGCCAGTAATATCTCCCCCCGAGGTGAGCAGTTCTTC.

The chain is built from TRBV20-1 and TRBJ2-3, with 7 bases aligning to TRBD1. CDR3 length: 20 amino acids. Germline CDR1 DFQATT, CDR2 SNEGSKA (reference sequence). V gave up 3 bases and J gave up 0 bases; unmatched junction bases: 21. The CDR3 loop is CSASDRAKYRQATSTDTQYF. DNA of the CDR3: TGCAGTGCTAGTGACAGGGCGAAATACAGACAAGCCACTAGCACAGATACGCAGTATTTT.

The chain combines TRBV7-9 with TRBJ2-5, with D possibly being TRBD2 (5 bases). The germline V gene has CDR1 SEHNR and CDR2 FQNEAQ (reference sequence). V lost 4 bases, J lost 9 bases, and 15 bases lay in between. The CDR3 length is 13 residues. The CDR3 protein is CASSYDGLAAQYF. The CDR3 bases are TGTGCCAGCAGCTACGACGGACTTGCGGCCCAGTACTTC.

In nucleotides, the CDR3 is TGTGCCAGCAGCTTAGTAGGGACAGGCTCTGGAAACACCATATATTTT. It yields the protein CASSLVGTGSGNTIYF. The chain has TRBV7-2 and TRBJ1-3, with TRBD1 identical over 8 bases. Per germline, CDR1 SGHTA and CDR2 FQGNSA. The ends lost 1 base at V and 0 bases at J; junction bases unmatched: 2. The CDR3 sequence is 16 residues long.

The chain joins TRBV19 to TRBJ2-3; D unclear. Germline V gene data show CDR1 as LNHDA and CDR2 as SQIVND (reference sequence). The CDR3 spans 12 residues. Trimming took 3 bases from V and 11 from J, leaving 12 bases between them. This chain's CDR3 is CASSIPLLEQYF. The DNA of the CDR3 is TGTGCCAGTAGTATCCCACTCCTCGAGCAGTATTTT.

This clone was counted once. The chain is built from TRBV6-5 and TRBJ2-3, with TRBD1 identical over 7 bases. The CDR3 loop spans 15 amino acids. Trimming took 3 bases from V and 2 from J; bases not matched to a gene: 5. Germline-derived CDR1 and CDR2 are MNHEY and SVGAGI. In DNA form, the CDR3 reads TGTGCCAGCAGTTATGACAGGGTCAACACAGATACGCAGTATTTT. This gives the protein CASSYDRVNTDTQYF.

The gene calls are TRBV30 and TRBJ2-1, with 7 bases lining up with TRBD2. V lost 1 base and J lost 6; bases outside the gene matches: 3. Germline V lookup: CDR1 GTSNPN, CDR2 SVGIG (reference sequence). This CDR3 has 13 residues. CDR3 DNA sequence: TGTGCCTGGAGTGCTGCGGGGGTCAATGAGCAGTTCTTC. Its protein is CAWSAAGVNEQFF.

The chain links TRBV5-1 to TRBJ2-3, with 13 bases aligning to TRBD2. Germline V lookup: CDR1 SGHRS, CDR2 YFSETQ. Trimming at V came to 1 base and at J to 1 base, leaving 9 bases not matched to a gene. The CDR3 has 19 amino acids. CDR3 protein: CASSLKGLAGPQGTDTQYF. CDR3 in DNA: TGCGCCAGCAGCTTGAAGGGACTAGCGGGGCCCCAGGGCACAGATACGCAGTATTTT.

J is TRBJ2-6 and V is TRBV9; TRBD1 agrees at 8 bases. With 4 bases clipped from V and 3 bases from J, the junction kept 3 bases outside the gene matches. The length of the CDR3 is 15 residues. Germline V gene lookup returns CDR1 SGDLS and CDR2 YYNGEE. The CDR3 here is CASSSQGVGANVLTF. CDR3 nucleotide sequence: TGTGCCAGCAGCTCACAGGGGGTTGGGGCCAACGTCCTGACTTTC.

This clone was detected once. This chain uses TRBV5-1 with TRBJ1-1; a possible D gene is TRBD1 (5 bases). The CDR3 has 14 residues. Trimming shortened V by 5 bases and J by 0 bases, and 11 bases separated the two germline ends. The V gene's germline CDR1 is SGHRS and CDR2 YFSETQ. DNA for the CDR3: TGCGCCAGCAGATCCCAGGGTCTGAACACTGAAGCTTTCTTT. It yields the protein CASRSQGLNTEAFF. The full variable domain, in which reference TRBV5-1 and TRBJ1-1 provide the parts outside the CDR3, is KAGVTQTPRYLIKTRGQQVTLSCSPISGHRSVSWYQQTPGQGLQFLFEYFSETQRNKGNFPGRFSGRQFSNSRSEMNVSTLELGDSALYLCASRSQGLNTEAFFGQGTRLTVV.

V and J are TRBV24-1 and TRBJ2-5, with D possibly matching TRBD2 (6 bases). The CDR3 is made up of 17 amino acids. V shed 4 bases and J shed 4 bases, with 21 bases lying between them. Per the germline V gene, CDR1 is KGHDR and CDR2 is SFDVKD. The CDR3 loop reads CATSEAETSRVGETQYF. CDR3 sequence (DNA): TGTGCCACCAGTGAAGCGGAAACTAGCCGAGTTGGAGAGACCCAGTACTTC.

The genes are TRBV5-1 and TRBJ1-1, with 10 bases lining up with TRBD1. Germline CDR1 SGHRS, CDR2 YFSETQ. The CDR3 consists of 17 residues. V lost 1 base and J lost 0; bases outside the gene matches: 6. CDR3 region: CASSLWGDRGMNTEAFF. CDR3 bases: TGCGCCAGCAGCTTGTGGGGGGACAGGGGCATGAACACTGAAGCTTTCTTT.

The chain carries TRBV24-1 and TRBJ2-5, with 7 bases lining up with TRBD1. In germline, CDR1 is KGHDR, CDR2 SFDVKD. This CDR3 has 15 residues. The V segment lost 4 bases and the J segment 3 bases; nucleotides outside the gene matches: 7. CDR3 residues: CATSDHQGTEETQYF. CDR3 coding DNA: TGTGCCACCAGTGACCACCAGGGGACAGAAGAGACCCAGTACTTC.

The chain carries TRBV4-2 and TRBJ1-3; perhaps TRBD1 as D (6 bases). Per germline, CDR1 LGHNA and CDR2 YNFKEQ. The CDR3 loop spans 13 amino acids. The V gene lost 11 bases and the J gene lost 8 bases, with 19 bases spanning the gap. The CDR3 spells CASGLGGRDTIYF. The DNA of the CDR3 is TGTGCCTCCGGGCTTGGGGGCCGCGACACCATATATTTT.

V usage is TRBV10-3 and J usage is TRBJ2-7; 9 nucleotides align to TRBD1. With 6 bases clipped from V and 4 bases from J, the junction kept 4 bases outside the gene matches. CDR3 size: 13 residues. Germline values: CDR1 ENHRY, CDR2 SYGVKD. The CDR3 region is CAISGQGKYEQYF. CDR3 DNA sequence: TGTGCCATCAGCGGACAGGGGAAGTACGAGCAGTACTTC.